A selection of T cell receptor beta chains follows, all from one sample in a study of T cell repertoires in cytomegalovirus infection. A single record per CDR3 protein comes from TCRdb applying MiXCR to the reads. The table has 300,000 to 400,000 distinct CDR3 sequences, 15% to 20% seen once. The sequencing sample was made of PBMCs. All receptors derive from a human donor in good health (CMV status not recorded). Some clones in this sample may be carry-over from other donors' samples. CDR3s include the opening cysteine and the closing phenylalanine or tryptophan. D genes are given only for firm matches. Part of the rows lack a size; the others show once, few, many or a class for expanded clones.

CDR3 protein: CASSLEIRGDEQFF
CDR3 DNA: TGCGCCAGCAGCTTGGAGATAAGGGGAGATGAGCAGTTCTTC
J gene: TRBJ2-1
V gene: TRBV5-1
clone size: few
D gene: NA

CDR3 protein: CASSPEPGNTIYF
CDR3 DNA: TGTGCCAGCAGCCCCGAGCCCGGAAACACCATATATTTT
J gene: TRBJ1-3
V gene: TRBV6-1
clone size: many
D gene: NA

CDR3 protein: CASSLGPGGYNEQFF
CDR3 DNA: TGTGCCAGCAGCTTAGGTCCGGGAGGGTACAATGAGCAGTTCTTC
J gene: TRBJ2-1
V gene: TRBV7-2
clone size: many
D gene: TRBD2

CDR3 protein: CASSYTLGTSGRFQETQYF
CDR3 DNA: TGTGCCAGCAGCTATACACTTGGGACTAGCGGGCGCTTCCAAGAGACCCAGTACTTC
J gene: TRBJ2-5
V gene: TRBV6-2/TRBV6-3
clone size: many
D gene: TRBD2

CDR3 protein: CASSYRTGDTQYF
CDR3 DNA: TGTGCCAGCAGCTATAGAACGGGAGATACGCAGTATTTT
J gene: TRBJ2-3
V gene: TRBV5-5
clone size: NA
D gene: NA

CDR3 protein: CASSQDPGQGGETQYF
CDR3 DNA: TGTGCCAGCAGCCAAGATCCGGGACAGGGGGGAGAGACCCAGTACTTC
J gene: TRBJ2-5
V gene: TRBV3-1
clone size: NA
D gene: TRBD1

CDR3 protein: CASSHITTGAYEQYF
CDR3 DNA: TGTGCCAGCAGCCATATAACAACTGGAGCCTACGAGCAGTACTTC
J gene: TRBJ2-7
V gene: TRBV11-2
clone size: many
D gene: NA

CDR3 protein: CASSRGAASTEAFF
CDR3 DNA: TGCGCCAGCAGCCGGGGCGCAGCCAGCACTGAAGCTTTCTTT
J gene: TRBJ1-1
V gene: TRBV4-1
clone size: few
D gene: NA

CDR3 protein: CASSPTRTSEADTQYF
CDR3 DNA: TGTGCCAGCAGCCCCACTCGGACTAGCGAGGCAGATACGCAGTATTTT
J gene: TRBJ2-3
V gene: TRBV7-9
clone size: once
D gene: TRBD2

CDR3 protein: CASSYSEWGTNEKLFF
CDR3 DNA: TGTGCCAGCAGTTACTCGGAATGGGGAACTAATGAAAAACTGTTTTTT
J gene: TRBJ1-4
V gene: TRBV6-6
clone size: NA
D gene: NA

CDR3 protein: CASSWTALVSSYNEQFF
CDR3 DNA: TGTGCCAGCAGCTGGACTGCTTTGGTGAGCTCCTACAATGAGCAGTTCTTC
J gene: TRBJ2-1
V gene: TRBV7-2
clone size: few
D gene: NA

CDR3 protein: CASSPQLNTEAFF
CDR3 DNA: TGTGCCAGCAGCCCTCAACTGAACACTGAAGCTTTCTTT
J gene: TRBJ1-1
V gene: TRBV7-2
clone size: many
D gene: NA

CDR3 protein: CASAGTGGAGTEAFF
CDR3 DNA: TGTGCCAGCGCCGGGACAGGGGGCGCGGGGACTGAAGCTTTCTTT
J gene: TRBJ1-1
V gene: TRBV2
clone size: NA
D gene: TRBD1

CDR3 protein: CASRDRGEAFF
CDR3 DNA: TGTGCCAGTAGGGACAGGGGTGAAGCTTTCTTT
J gene: TRBJ1-1
V gene: TRBV19
clone size: few
D gene: TRBD1

CDR3 protein: CASSPNLGQQETQYF
CDR3 DNA: TGTGCCAGCAGCCCGAATCTGGGACAGCAAGAGACCCAGTACTTC
J gene: TRBJ2-5
V gene: TRBV7-2
clone size: many
D gene: TRBD1

CDR3 protein: CASSFRVEQFF
CDR3 DNA: TGTGCCAGCAGCTTTCGGGTCGAGCAGTTCTTC
J gene: TRBJ2-1
V gene: TRBV7-9
clone size: NA
D gene: NA

CDR3 protein: CASSETVRDSGTNEKLFF
CDR3 DNA: TGCGCCAGCAGTGAGACGGTCCGGGACAGCGGGACTAATGAAAAACTGTTTTTT
J gene: TRBJ1-4
V gene: TRBV10-2
clone size: few
D gene: TRBD1

CDR3 protein: CASSNPGRELFF
CDR3 DNA: TGTGCCAGCAGCAACCCCGGTAGGGAGCTGTTTTTT
J gene: TRBJ2-2
V gene: TRBV3-1
clone size: NA
D gene: NA

CDR3 protein: CASSLGQSTNEKLFF
CDR3 DNA: TGTGCCAGCAGCTTAGGGCAGTCAACTAATGAAAAACTGTTTTTT
J gene: TRBJ1-4
V gene: TRBV7-2
clone size: many
D gene: NA

CDR3 protein: CSAMTDNNSPLHF
CDR3 DNA: TGCAGTGCCATGACAGATAATAATTCACCCCTCCACTTT
J gene: TRBJ1-6
V gene: TRBV20-1
clone size: NA
D gene: NA

CDR3 protein: CASSPSSGLLNTEAFF
CDR3 DNA: TGTGCCAGCAGCCCGTCAAGCGGTCTCCTGAACACTGAAGCTTTCTTT
J gene: TRBJ1-1
V gene: TRBV7-9
clone size: many
D gene: NA

CDR3 protein: CATSERGGQPQHF
CDR3 DNA: TGTGCCACCAGTGAAAGGGGCGGTCAGCCCCAGCATTTT
J gene: TRBJ1-5
V gene: TRBV24-1
clone size: many
D gene: NA

CDR3 protein: CASSPTSTGGYDSPLHF
CDR3 DNA: TGTGCCAGCAGCCCGACGTCGACAGGGGGCTATGATTCACCCCTCCACTTT
J gene: TRBJ1-6
V gene: TRBV7-4
clone size: NA
D gene: TRBD1

CDR3 protein: CASSERVASQQFF
CDR3 DNA: TGTGCCAGCAGTGAACGGGTTGCTTCTCAGCAGTTCTTC
J gene: TRBJ2-1
V gene: TRBV6-4
clone size: few
D gene: NA

CDR3 protein: CASSLKLSGRGDTQYF
CDR3 DNA: TGTGCCAGCAGCTTAAAGTTGAGCGGGAGAGGGGATACGCAGTATTTT
J gene: TRBJ2-3
V gene: TRBV7-3
clone size: NA
D gene: TRBD2

CDR3 protein: CASSFTLSYEQYF
CDR3 DNA: TGTGCCAGCAGCTTCACGCTCTCCTACGAGCAGTACTTC
J gene: TRBJ2-7
V gene: TRBV7-9
clone size: few
D gene: NA

CDR3 protein: CAISESGRGDYGYTF
CDR3 DNA: TGTGCCATCAGTGAGTCCGGGAGAGGAGACTATGGCTACACCTTC
J gene: TRBJ1-2
V gene: TRBV10-3
clone size: many
D gene: NA

CDR3 protein: CASSLRPLLNQPQHF
CDR3 DNA: TGTGCCAGCAGCTTAAGGCCGCTACTCAATCAGCCCCAGCATTTT
J gene: TRBJ1-5
V gene: TRBV7-2
clone size: many
D gene: NA

CDR3 protein: CASSRLAGVEQFF
CDR3 DNA: TGCGCCAGCAGTCGATTAGCGGGAGTGGAGCAGTTCTTC
J gene: TRBJ2-1
V gene: TRBV4-1
clone size: NA
D gene: TRBD2

CDR3 protein: CASSLFLRATGELFF
CDR3 DNA: TGTGCCAGCAGCCTTTTTTTGCGGGCCACCGGGGAGCTGTTTTTT
J gene: TRBJ2-2
V gene: TRBV7-6
clone size: NA
D gene: NA

CDR3 protein: CSAGQWNTEAFF
CDR3 DNA: TGCAGTGCGGGACAGTGGAACACTGAAGCTTTCTTT
J gene: TRBJ1-1
V gene: TRBV20-1
clone size: many
D gene: TRBD1

CDR3 protein: CSASSGGAGDTQYF
CDR3 DNA: TGCAGTGCTTCTAGCGGGGGGGCCGGAGATACGCAGTATTTT
J gene: TRBJ2-3
V gene: TRBV20-1
clone size: NA
D gene: TRBD2

CDR3 protein: CASSLTSFSYPLGEQFF
CDR3 DNA: TGTGCCAGCAGCTTAACTTCTTTTTCCTACCCCCTGGGTGAGCAGTTCTTC
J gene: TRBJ2-1
V gene: TRBV7-2
clone size: many
D gene: NA

CDR3 protein: CASSRSPAEAEQYF
CDR3 DNA: TGTGCCAGCAGCCGGTCTCCCGCCGAGGCCGAGCAGTACTTC
J gene: TRBJ2-7
V gene: TRBV7-6
clone size: few
D gene: NA

CDR3 protein: CASGMGGIGPKLFF
CDR3 DNA: TGTGCCAGTGGAATGGGGGGCATAGGGCCCAAACTGTTTTTT
J gene: TRBJ1-4
V gene: TRBV19
clone size: few
D gene: NA

CDR3 protein: CASSSPTSGAYNEQFF
CDR3 DNA: TGTGCCAGCAGTTCCCCGACTAGCGGGGCCTACAATGAGCAGTTCTTC
J gene: TRBJ2-1
V gene: TRBV6-2/TRBV6-3
clone size: NA
D gene: TRBD2

CDR3 protein: CAISEAGYQPQHF
CDR3 DNA: TGTGCCATCAGTGAGGCGGGGTATCAGCCCCAGCATTTT
J gene: TRBJ1-5
V gene: TRBV10-3
clone size: few
D gene: NA

CDR3 protein: CASSQSGLADYEQFF
CDR3 DNA: TGCGCCAGCAGCCAATCGGGACTAGCGGATTATGAGCAGTTCTTC
J gene: TRBJ2-1
V gene: TRBV4-1
clone size: NA
D gene: TRBD2

CDR3 protein: CASLGFLAGNTIYF
CDR3 DNA: TGTGCCAGCCTAGGGTTCCTCGCTGGAAACACCATATATTTT
J gene: TRBJ1-3
V gene: TRBV12-3/TRBV12-4
clone size: many
D gene: NA

CDR3 protein: CASSLPGSGPTDTQYF
CDR3 DNA: TGTGCCAGCAGCTTGCCGGGATCGGGGCCCACAGATACGCAGTATTTT
J gene: TRBJ2-3
V gene: TRBV5-6
clone size: NA
D gene: NA

CDR3 protein: CASSLQGSRTQYF
CDR3 DNA: TGTGCCAGCAGCTTGCAGGGATCAAGGACCCAGTACTTC
J gene: TRBJ2-5
V gene: TRBV11-1
clone size: NA
D gene: NA

CDR3 protein: CASSFLWDPLVFF
CDR3 DNA: NA
J gene: TRBJ2-1
V gene: TRBV14
clone size: NA
D gene: NA